Below are 9 T cell receptor beta chains sequenced from a single sample in a study of vaccination and CD4 T cells after COVID-19. With the Oncomine TCR Beta short-read assay, DNA from cultured CD4+ T cells was sequenced. TCRdb recomputed calls from the PCR reads with MiXCR, one row per CDR3 protein. Of 15,000 to 25,000 distinct CDR3 sequences detected, approximately 39% appear once; the ten largest clones hold about 14%. Regarding treatment: roughly ten-day PBMC culture with coronavirus spike peptide pools or control peptides (ViraFEST assay). No antigen has been identified for these receptors. Sample: cultured CD4+ T cells from blood. The source is a human donor with COVID-19.

The gene calls are TRBV12-3 or TRBV12-4 and TRBJ2-6; perhaps TRBD2 as D (6 bases). V dropped 4 bases and J dropped 3 bases, with 10 bases sitting between them. The CDR3 has 15 residues. The CDR3 DNA follows: TGTGCCAGCAGTTCCCTGGGAGGTGGGGCCAACGTCCTGACTTTC. The encoded protein is CASSSLGGGANVLTF.

The chain links TRBV7-9 to TRBJ1-1, with D possibly matching TRBD1 (6 bases). V lost 3 bases and J lost 1, with 15 bases in between. Germline CDR1 reads SEHNR; CDR2 reads FQNEAQ (reference sequence). CDR3 length: 16 residues. The CDR3 nucleotides read TGTGCCAGCAGCTTTCTCACAGGGACGAGGAACACTGAAGCTTTCTTT. Residues: CASSFLTGTRNTEAFF. The full variable domain, with the rest looked up from reference TRBV7-9 and TRBJ1-1, is DTGVSQNPRHKITKRGQNVTFRCDPISEHNRLYWYRQTLGQGPEFLTYFQNEAQLEKSRLLSDRFSAERPKGSFSTLEIQRTEQGDSAMYLCASSFLTGTRNTEAFFGQGTRLTVV.

J is TRBJ2-2 and V is TRBV20-1, with a weak D call TRBD2 (6 bases). Germline CDR1 DFQATT, CDR2 SNEGSKA (reference sequence). V lost 3 bases and J lost 4, with 15 bases in between. This CDR3 contains 15 residues. The CDR3 here is CSASGAGKGTGELFF. CDR3 DNA sequence: TGCAGTGCTAGTGGGGCGGGGAAGGGCACCGGGGAGCTGTTTTTT.

This chain links TRBV4-2 with TRBJ1-6; 7 bases match TRBD1. Germline V gene data show CDR1 as LGHNA and CDR2 as YNFKEQ. The length of the CDR3 is 18 residues. Trimming at V came to 3 bases and at J to 7 bases, leaving 15 bases not matched to a gene. The CDR3 reads CASSHATTGAGGNSPLHF. The CDR3 nucleotides read TGTGCCAGCAGCCATGCAACTACAGGGGCTGGCGGGAATTCACCCCTCCACTTT.

This clonotype was counted between two and nine times. The J gene is TRBJ2-1, the V gene TRBV2; D tentatively fits TRBD1 or TRBD2 (5 bases each). Germline CDR1 SNHLY, CDR2 FYNNEI. The CDR3 totals 14 residues. Trimming left V 6 bases short and J 5 bases short, with 14 bases between. CDR3 DNA: TGTGCCAGCAGCATCACCGGGACCCACAATGAGCAGTTCTTC. As protein: CASSITGTHNEQFF.

The chain couples TRBV25-1 to TRBJ1-6; 7 nucleotides match TRBD1. The V and J ends lost 6 bases and 0 bases, in that order; junction bases with no gene match: 11. The CDR3 has 18 residues. CDR1 is MGHDK, CDR2 SYGVNS, per germline. The DNA of the CDR3 is TGTGCCAGCAGCCGTGGGGACAGCTCCAGCTCCTATAATTCACCCCTCCACTTT. It is translated as CASSRGDSSSSYNSPLHF.

J is TRBJ2-1 and V is TRBV20-1, with 11 bases lining up with TRBD2. The CDR3 length is 16 residues. In germline, CDR1 is DFQATT, CDR2 SNEGSKA (reference sequence). Unmatched junction bases numbered 15, after V lost 5 bases and J lost 9 bases. This CDR3 reads CSAPPSGGRRFGEQFF. CDR3 nucleotides: TGCAGTGCTCCCCCTAGCGGGGGGCGCCGATTCGGTGAGCAGTTCTTC.

This clonotype was seen more than once but under ten times. The chain carries TRBV6-1 and TRBJ2-5, with TRBD2 identical over 14 bases. The V gene's germline CDR1 is MNHNS and CDR2 SASEGT. Trimming at V came to 6 bases and at J to 5 bases, leaving 8 bases not matched to a gene. This CDR3 comprises 16 residues. CDR3 residues: CASSQKTSGGGETQYF. The CDR3, as DNA: TGTGCCAGCAGCCAAAAGACTAGCGGGGGGGGCGAGACCCAGTACTTC.

The chain carries TRBV6-5 and TRBJ1-1, with D uncertain. The CDR3 loop spans 14 amino acids. Germline V gene sequence: CDR1 MNHEY, CDR2 SVGAGI. V was clipped by 2 bases and J by 0 bases, with 7 bases between them. CDR3 in DNA: TGTGCCAGCAGTTACAGGACCATGAACACTGAAGCTTTCTTT. This codes for CASSYRTMNTEAFF.